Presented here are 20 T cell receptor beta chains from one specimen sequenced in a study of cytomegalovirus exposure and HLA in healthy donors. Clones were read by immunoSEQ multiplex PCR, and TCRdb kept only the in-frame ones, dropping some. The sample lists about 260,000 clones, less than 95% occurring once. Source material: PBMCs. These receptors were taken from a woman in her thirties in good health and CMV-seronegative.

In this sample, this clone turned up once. CDR3 loop: CASSGGQSPTYEQYF. In nucleotides, the CDR3 is TGTGCCAGCAGTGGGGGACAGTCTCCTACCTACGAGCAGTACTTC. The rearrangement links TRBV27 to TRBJ2-7; TRBD1 agrees at 7 bases. J was trimmed by 2 bases and V by 5 bases; bases with no gene match: 9. Germline CDR1 reads MNHEY; CDR2 reads SMNVEV (reference sequence). This CDR3 contains 15 residues.

Here the CDR3 DNA reads TGTGCCAGCAGCCCCCGCCGGGTGAATGAGCAGTTCTTC. This translates into CASSPRRVNEQFF. The J gene is TRBJ2-1, the V gene TRBV5-4; D is unclear. Germline values: CDR1 SGHNT, CDR2 YYREEE (reference sequence). The ends were cut back, 4 bases at V and 7 bases at J, with 12 bases in the middle. This CDR3 has 13 amino acids.

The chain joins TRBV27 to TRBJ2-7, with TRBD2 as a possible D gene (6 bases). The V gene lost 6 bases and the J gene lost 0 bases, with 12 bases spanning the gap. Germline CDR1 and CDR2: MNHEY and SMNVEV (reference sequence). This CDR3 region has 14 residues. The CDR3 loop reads CASSTSRSSYEQYF. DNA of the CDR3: TGTGCCAGCAGCACTAGCCGGAGCTCCTACGAGCAGTACTTC.

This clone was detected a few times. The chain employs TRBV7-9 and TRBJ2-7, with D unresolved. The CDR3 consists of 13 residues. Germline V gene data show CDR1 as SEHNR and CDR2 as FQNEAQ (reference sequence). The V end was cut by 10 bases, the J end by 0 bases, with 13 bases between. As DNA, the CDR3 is TGTGCCACCGAACCGACTGGCTCCTACGAGCAGTACTTC. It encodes CATEPTGSYEQYF. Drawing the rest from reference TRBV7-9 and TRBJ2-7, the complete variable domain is DTGVSQNPRHKITKRGQNVTFRCDPISEHNRLYWYRQTLGQGPEFLTYFQNEAQLEKSRLLSDRFSAERPKGSFSTLEIQRTEQGDSAMYLCATEPTGSYEQYFGPGTRLTVT.

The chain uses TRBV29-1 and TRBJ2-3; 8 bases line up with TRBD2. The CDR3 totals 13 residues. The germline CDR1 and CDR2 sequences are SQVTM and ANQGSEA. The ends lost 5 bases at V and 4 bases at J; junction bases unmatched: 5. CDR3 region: CSVLAGRADTQYF. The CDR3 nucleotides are TGCAGCGTTCTAGCGGGTCGGGCAGATACGCAGTATTTT.

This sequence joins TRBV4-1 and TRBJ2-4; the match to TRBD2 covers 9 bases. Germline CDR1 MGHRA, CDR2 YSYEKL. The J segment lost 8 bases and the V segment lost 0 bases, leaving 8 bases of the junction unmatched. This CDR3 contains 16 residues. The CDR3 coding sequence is TGCGCCAGCAGCCAAGATGGGGCGGGAGGGCCAGACATTCAGTACTTC. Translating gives CASSQDGAGGPDIQYF.

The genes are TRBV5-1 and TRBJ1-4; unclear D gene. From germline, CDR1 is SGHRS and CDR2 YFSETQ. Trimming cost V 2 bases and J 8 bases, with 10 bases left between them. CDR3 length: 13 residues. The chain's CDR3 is CASSLFLGEKLFF. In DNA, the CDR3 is TGCGCCAGCAGCTTATTTCTTGGGGAAAAACTGTTTTTT.

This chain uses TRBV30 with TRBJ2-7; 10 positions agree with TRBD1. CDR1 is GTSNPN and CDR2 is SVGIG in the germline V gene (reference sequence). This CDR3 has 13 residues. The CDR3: CAGLGQGFHEQYF. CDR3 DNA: TGTGCAGGCCTGGGACAGGGGTTCCACGAGCAGTACTTC.

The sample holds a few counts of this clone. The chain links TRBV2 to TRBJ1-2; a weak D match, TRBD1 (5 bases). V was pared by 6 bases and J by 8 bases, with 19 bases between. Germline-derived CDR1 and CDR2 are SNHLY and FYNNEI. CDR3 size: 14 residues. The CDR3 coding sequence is TGTGCCAGCAGAGAGGGCCCCGGCAGGGACGGCTACACCTTC. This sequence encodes CASREGPGRDGYTF.

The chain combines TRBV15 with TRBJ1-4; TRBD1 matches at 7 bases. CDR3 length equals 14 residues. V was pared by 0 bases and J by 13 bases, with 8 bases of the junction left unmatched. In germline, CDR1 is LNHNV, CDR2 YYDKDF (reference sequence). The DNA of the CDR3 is TGTGCCACCAGCAGAGATCGAGGGACAGAGAGACTGTTTTTT. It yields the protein CATSRDRGTERLFF.

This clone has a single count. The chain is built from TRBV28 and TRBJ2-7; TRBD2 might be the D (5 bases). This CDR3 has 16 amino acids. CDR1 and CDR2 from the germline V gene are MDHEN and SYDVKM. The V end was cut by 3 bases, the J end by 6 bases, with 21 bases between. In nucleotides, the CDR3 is TGTGCCAGCAGTTTTCGCAGCGGCAAAGCCTGGGGCGAGCAGTACTTC. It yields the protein CASSFRSGKAWGEQYF.

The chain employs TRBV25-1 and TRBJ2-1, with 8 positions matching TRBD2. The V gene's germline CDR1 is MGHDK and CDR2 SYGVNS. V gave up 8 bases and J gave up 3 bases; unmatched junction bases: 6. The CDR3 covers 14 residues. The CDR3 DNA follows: TGTGCCAGCGTACTAGCGGTCATCTACAATGAGCAGTTCTTC. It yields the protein CASVLAVIYNEQFF. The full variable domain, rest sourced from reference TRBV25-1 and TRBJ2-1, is EADIYQTPRYLVIGTGKKITLECSQTMGHDKMYWYQQDPGMELHLIHYSYGVNSTEKGDLSSESTVSRIRTEHFPLTLESARPSHTSQYLCASVLAVIYNEQFFGPGTRLTVL.

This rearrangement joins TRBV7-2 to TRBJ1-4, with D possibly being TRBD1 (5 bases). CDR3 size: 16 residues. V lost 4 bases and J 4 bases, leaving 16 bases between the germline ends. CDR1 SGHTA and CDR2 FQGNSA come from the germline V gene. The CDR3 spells CASSSISRDGNEKLFF. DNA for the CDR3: TGTGCCAGCAGCTCCATCTCCCGGGACGGTAATGAAAAACTGTTTTTT.

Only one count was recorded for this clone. The CDR3 loop reads CASSVAPRLAVVEQFF. The CDR3 DNA is TGTGCCAGCAGCGTAGCTCCGCGACTAGCGGTGGTCGAGCAGTTCTTC. This chain links TRBV9 with TRBJ2-1; TRBD2 matches 9 bases. Germline V CDR1 and CDR2: SGDLS, YYNGEE. With V trimmed by 0 bases and J by 10 bases, 11 bases remained unmatched. The CDR3 contains 16 residues.

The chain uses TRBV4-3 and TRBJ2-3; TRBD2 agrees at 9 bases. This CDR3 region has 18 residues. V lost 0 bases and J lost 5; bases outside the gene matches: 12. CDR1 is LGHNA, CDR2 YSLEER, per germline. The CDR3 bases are TGCGCCAGCAGCCAAGATGGGCCTAGCGGGATATTAAGAGATACGCAGTATTTT. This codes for CASSQDGPSGILRDTQYF.

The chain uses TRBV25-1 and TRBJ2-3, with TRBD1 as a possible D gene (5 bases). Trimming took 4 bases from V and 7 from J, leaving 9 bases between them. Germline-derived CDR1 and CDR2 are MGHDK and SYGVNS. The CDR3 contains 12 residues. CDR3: CASSVGEYTQYF. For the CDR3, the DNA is TGTGCCAGCAGTGTAGGGGAATATACGCAGTATTTT. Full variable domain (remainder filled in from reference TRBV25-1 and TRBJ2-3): EADIYQTPRYLVIGTGKKITLECSQTMGHDKMYWYQQDPGMELHLIHYSYGVNSTEKGDLSSESTVSRIRTEHFPLTLESARPSHTSQYLCASSVGEYTQYFGPGTRLTVL.

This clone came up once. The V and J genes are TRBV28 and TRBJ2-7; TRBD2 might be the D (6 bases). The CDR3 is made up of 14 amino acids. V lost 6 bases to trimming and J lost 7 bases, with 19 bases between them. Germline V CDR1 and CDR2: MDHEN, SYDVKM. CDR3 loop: CASSLRGGRWEQYF. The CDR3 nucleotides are TGTGCCAGCAGCTTGCGTGGAGGGCGTTGGGAGCAGTACTTC.

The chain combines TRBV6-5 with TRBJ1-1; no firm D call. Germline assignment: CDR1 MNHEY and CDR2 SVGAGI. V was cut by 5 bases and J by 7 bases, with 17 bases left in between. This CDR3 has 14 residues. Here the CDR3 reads CASSNAGRSDEAFF. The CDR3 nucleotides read TGTGCCAGCAGTAACGCCGGACGGTCCGATGAAGCTTTCTTT.

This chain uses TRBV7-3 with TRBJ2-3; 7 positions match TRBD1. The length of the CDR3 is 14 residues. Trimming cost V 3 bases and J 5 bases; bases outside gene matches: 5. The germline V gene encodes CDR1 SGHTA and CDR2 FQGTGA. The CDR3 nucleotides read TGTGCCAGCAGCTTCGGACAGGCGAAAGATACGCAGTATTTT. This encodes CASSFGQAKDTQYF.

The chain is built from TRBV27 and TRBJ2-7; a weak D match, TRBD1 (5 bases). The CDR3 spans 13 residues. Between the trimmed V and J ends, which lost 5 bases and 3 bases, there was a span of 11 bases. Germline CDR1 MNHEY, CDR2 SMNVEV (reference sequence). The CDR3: CASSVTGYYEQYF. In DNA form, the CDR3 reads TGTGCCAGCAGTGTTACAGGTTACTACGAGCAGTACTTC.